A selection of T cell receptor beta chains follows, all from one sample in a study of regulatory T cells in long-lasting Graves disease. TCRdb itself ran the multiplex PCR reads through MiXCR, one entry per CDR3 protein. Of around 460,000 distinct CDR3 sequences detected, around 15% appear once; the ten largest clones hold over 15%. The sample was also linked to a second study, of T cells in Graves' hyperthyroidism and ophthalmopathy.

Sequences were derived from peripheral blood mononuclear cells (PBMCs), sampled at new diagnosis, from a patient treated with antithyroid drugs. Every receptor here comes from a woman aged 45-60 years with Graves disease. Both conserved end residues are trimmed from each CDR3. D genes are given only for firm matches.

TRBD2,TRBV10-1,TRBJ2-2,ASSESGLAANTGELF
TRBD1,TRBV5-6,TRBJ1-5,ASSPRTGEDADQPQH
TRBD1,TRBV3-1,TRBJ1-4,ASSQPPGQGYEKLF
TRBD2,TRBV3-1,TRBJ2-1,ASSQEDEREPPYPYNEQF
TRBD1,TRBV11-2,TRBJ2-6,ASSSQGAGANVLT
NA,TRBV18,TRBJ1-1,ASSPTGAGDTEAF
NA,TRBV28,TRBJ2-6,ASGDSTSGANVLT
TRBD1,TRBV2,TRBJ2-5,ASSPQGTVQETQY
NA,TRBV29-1,TRBJ2-1,SVDRGQGQAGEQF
NA,TRBV6-9,TRBJ2-3,ASSYSFTDTQY
TRBD1,TRBV18,TRBJ1-4,ASSPDRVREKLF
TRBD1,TRBV27,TRBJ2-2,ASSLDPGQGAGELF
TRBD1,TRBV10-1,TRBJ1-5,ASSEARQGDQPQH
NA,TRBV3-1,TRBJ2-4,ASSQANLVGAIQY
NA,TRBV9,TRBJ2-3,ASSVLGIPDTQY
TRBD2,TRBV20-1,TRBJ2-7,SARRWREGGVEQY
TRBD2,TRBV28,TRBJ2-4,ASSFFAGVGDIQY
NA,TRBV18,TRBJ1-1,ASSPGPEAF
NA,TRBV18,TRBJ2-6,ASSPDSGGANVLT
TRBD2,TRBV4-1,TRBJ2-3,ASSLTNGRWGSPSTDTQY
NA,TRBV28,TRBJ1-5,ASSLSGGPDQPQH
TRBD1,TRBV11-2,TRBJ2-5,ASSLYRGQQETQY
NA,TRBV18,TRBJ1-1,ASSPDRGEAF
TRBD2,TRBV11-3,TRBJ2-7,ASSFGSSGSSYEQY
NA,TRBV7-6,TRBJ2-6,ASSTGLSLSGANVLT
TRBD1,TRBV11-3,TRBJ2-2,ASSKTDRRNTGELF
NA,TRBV7-2,TRBJ2-1,ASSLDAGPNNEQF
TRBD1,TRBV27,TRBJ1-5,ASSPGQDNQPQH